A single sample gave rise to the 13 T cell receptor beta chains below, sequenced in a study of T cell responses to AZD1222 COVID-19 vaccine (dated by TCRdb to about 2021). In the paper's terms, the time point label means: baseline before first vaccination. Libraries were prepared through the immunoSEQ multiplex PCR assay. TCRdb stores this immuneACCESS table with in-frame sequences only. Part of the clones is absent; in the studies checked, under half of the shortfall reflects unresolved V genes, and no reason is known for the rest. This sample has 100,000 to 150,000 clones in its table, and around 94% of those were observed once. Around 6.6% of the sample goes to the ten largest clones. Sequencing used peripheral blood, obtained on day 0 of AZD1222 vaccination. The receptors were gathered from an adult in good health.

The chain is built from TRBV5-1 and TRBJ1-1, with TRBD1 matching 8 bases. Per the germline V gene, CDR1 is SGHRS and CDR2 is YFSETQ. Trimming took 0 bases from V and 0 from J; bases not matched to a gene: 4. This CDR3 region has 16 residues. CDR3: CASSLGAGGLNTEAFF. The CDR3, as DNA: TGCGCCAGCAGCTTGGGGGCAGGGGGCTTGAACACTGAAGCTTTCTTT.

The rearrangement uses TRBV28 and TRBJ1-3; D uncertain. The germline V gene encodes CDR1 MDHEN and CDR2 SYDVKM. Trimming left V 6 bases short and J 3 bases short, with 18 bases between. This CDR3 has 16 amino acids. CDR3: CASRGPYDNFGNTIYF. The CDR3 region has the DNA TGTGCCAGCAGAGGACCGTATGACAACTTTGGAAACACCATATATTTT.

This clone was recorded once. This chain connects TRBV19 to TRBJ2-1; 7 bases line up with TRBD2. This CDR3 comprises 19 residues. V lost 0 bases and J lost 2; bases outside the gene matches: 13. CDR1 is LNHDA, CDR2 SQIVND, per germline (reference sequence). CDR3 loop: CASSIEVWGAGRAYNEQFF. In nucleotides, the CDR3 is TGTGCCAGTAGTATAGAGGTCTGGGGAGCGGGAAGGGCCTACAATGAGCAGTTCTTC.

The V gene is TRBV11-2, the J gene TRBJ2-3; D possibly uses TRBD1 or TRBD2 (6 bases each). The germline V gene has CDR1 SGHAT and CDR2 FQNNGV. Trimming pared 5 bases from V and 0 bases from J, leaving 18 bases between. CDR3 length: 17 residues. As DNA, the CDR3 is TGTGCCAGCAGCCCGGGGATGGGGGGCTTGAGCACAGATACGCAGTATTTT. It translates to CASSPGMGGLSTDTQYF. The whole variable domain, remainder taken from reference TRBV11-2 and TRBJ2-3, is EAGVAQSPRYKIIEKRQSVAFWCNPISGHATLYWYQQILGQGPKLLIQFQNNGVVDDSQLPKDRFSAERLKGVDSTLKIQPAKLEDSAVYLCASSPGMGGLSTDTQYFGPGTRLTVL.

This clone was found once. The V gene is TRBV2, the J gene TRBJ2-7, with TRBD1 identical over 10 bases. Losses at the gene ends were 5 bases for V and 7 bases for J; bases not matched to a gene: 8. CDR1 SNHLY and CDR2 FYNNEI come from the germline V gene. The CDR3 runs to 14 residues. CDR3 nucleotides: TGTGCCAGCAGTCCACGGACAGGGGGTAGGGAGCAGTACTTC. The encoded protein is CASSPRTGGREQYF.

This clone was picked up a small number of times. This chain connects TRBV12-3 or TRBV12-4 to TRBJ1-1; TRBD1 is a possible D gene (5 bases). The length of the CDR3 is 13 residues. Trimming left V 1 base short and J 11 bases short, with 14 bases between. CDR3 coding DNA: TGTGCCAGCAGTTTAGATGTTAGGGGAGGGGCTTTCTTT. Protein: CASSLDVRGGAFF.

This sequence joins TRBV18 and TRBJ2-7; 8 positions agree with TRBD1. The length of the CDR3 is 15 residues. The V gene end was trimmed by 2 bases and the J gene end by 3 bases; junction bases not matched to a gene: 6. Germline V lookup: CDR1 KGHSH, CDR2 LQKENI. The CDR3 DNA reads TGTGCCAGCTCACCAGACGACAGGGGAGGCTACGAGCAGTACTTC. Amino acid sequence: CASSPDDRGGYEQYF.

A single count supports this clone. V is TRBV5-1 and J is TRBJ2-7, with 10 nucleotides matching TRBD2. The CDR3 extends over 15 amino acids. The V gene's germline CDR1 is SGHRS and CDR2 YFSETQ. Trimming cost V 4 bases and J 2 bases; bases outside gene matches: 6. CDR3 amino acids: CASSLGTSVTYEQYF. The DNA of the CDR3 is TGCGCCAGCAGCCTCGGGACTAGCGTAACCTACGAGCAGTACTTC.

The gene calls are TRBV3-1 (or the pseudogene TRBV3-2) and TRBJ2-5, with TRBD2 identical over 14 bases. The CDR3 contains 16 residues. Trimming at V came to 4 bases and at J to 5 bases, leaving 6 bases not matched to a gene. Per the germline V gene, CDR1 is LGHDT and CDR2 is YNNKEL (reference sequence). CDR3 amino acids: CASSRGLAGGFETQYF. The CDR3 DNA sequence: TGTGCCAGCAGCCGAGGACTAGCGGGAGGATTCGAGACCCAGTACTTC.

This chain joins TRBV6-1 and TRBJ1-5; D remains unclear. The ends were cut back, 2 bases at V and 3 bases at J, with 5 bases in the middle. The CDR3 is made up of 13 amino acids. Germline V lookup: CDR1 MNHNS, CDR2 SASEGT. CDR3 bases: TGTGCCAGCAGTGAACGAGTCAATCAGCCCCAGCATTTT. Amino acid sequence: CASSERVNQPQHF.

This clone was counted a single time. The chain's CDR3 is CASSTNDRVWEQYF. In nucleotides, the CDR3 is TGCGCCAGCAGCACGAACGACAGGGTCTGGGAGCAGTACTTC. The genes are TRBV5-1 and TRBJ2-7, with 7 bases fitting TRBD1. This CDR3 comprises 14 residues. In germline, CDR1 is SGHRS, CDR2 YFSETQ. Germline trimming cut 4 bases from V and 7 bases from J; bases unmatched to any gene: 11. The full variable domain, rest sourced from reference TRBV5-1 and TRBJ2-7, is KAGVTQTPRYLIKTRGQQVTLSCSPISGHRSVSWYQQTPGQGLQFLFEYFSETQRNKGNFPGRFSGRQFSNSRSEMNVSTLELGDSALYLCASSTNDRVWEQYFGPGTRLTVT.

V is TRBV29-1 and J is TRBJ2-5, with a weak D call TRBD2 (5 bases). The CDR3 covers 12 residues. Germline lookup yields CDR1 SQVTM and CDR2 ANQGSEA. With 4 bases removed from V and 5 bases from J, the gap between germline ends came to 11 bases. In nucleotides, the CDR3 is TGCAGCGTTGCCGGGGTGGGGGAGACCCAGTACTTC. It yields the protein CSVAGVGETQYF.

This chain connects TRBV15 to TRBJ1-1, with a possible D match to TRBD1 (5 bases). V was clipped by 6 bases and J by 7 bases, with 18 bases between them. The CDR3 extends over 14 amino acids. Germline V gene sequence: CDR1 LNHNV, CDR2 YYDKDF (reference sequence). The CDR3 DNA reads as TGTGCCACCAGTAGAACGGGGTGGGGCGGTGAAGCTTTCTTT. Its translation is CATSRTGWGGEAFF.